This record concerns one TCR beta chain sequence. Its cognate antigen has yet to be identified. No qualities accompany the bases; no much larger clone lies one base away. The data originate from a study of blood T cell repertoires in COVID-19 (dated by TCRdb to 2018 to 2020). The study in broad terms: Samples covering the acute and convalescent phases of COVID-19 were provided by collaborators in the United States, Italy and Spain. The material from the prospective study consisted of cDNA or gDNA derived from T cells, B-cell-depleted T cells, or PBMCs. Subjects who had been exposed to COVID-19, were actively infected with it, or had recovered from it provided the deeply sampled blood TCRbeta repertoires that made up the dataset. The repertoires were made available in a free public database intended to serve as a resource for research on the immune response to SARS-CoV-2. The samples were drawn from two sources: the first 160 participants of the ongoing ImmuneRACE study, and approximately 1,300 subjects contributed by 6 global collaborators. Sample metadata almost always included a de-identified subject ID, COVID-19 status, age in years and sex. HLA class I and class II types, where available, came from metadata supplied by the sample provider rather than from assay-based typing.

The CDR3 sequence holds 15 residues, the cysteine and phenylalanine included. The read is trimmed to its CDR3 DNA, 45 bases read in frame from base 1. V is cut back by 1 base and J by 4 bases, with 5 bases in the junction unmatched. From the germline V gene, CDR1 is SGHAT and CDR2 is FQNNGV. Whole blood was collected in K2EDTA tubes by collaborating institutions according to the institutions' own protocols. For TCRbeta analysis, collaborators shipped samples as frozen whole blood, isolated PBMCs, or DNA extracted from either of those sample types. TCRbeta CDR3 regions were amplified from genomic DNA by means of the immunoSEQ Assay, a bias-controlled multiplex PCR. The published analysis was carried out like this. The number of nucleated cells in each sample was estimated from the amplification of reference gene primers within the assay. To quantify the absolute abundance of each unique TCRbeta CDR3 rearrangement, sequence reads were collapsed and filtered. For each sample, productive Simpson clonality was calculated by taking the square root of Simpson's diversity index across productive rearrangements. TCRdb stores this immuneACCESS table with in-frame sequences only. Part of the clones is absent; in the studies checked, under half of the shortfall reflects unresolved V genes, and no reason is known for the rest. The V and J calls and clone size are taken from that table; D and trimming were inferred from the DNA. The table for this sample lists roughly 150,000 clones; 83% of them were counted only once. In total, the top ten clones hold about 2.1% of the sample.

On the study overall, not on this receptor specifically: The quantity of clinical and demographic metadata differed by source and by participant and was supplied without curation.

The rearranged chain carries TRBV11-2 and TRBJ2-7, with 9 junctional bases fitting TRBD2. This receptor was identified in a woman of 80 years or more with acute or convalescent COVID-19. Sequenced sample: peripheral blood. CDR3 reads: CASSLGLAAYYEQYF. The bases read TGTGCCAGCAGCTTAGGACTAGCGGCATATTACGAGCAGTACTTC.